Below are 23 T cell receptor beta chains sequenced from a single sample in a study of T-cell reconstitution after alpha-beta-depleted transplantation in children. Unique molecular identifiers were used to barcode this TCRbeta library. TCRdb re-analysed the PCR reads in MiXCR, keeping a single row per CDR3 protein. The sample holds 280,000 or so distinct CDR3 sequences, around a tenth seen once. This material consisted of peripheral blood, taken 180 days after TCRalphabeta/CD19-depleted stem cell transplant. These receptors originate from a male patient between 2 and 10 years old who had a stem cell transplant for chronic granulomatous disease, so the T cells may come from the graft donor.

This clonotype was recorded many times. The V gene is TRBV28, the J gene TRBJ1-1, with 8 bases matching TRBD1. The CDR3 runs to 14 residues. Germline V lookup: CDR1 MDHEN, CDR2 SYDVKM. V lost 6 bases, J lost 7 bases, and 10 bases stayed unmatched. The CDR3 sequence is CASRQQGGSGEAFF. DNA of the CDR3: TGTGCCAGCAGACAACAGGGGGGGAGCGGTGAAGCTTTCTTT.

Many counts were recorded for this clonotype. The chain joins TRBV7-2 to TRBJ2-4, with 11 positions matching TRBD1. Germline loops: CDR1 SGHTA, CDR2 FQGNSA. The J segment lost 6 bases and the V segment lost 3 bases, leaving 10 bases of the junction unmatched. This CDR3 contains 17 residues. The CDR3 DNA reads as TGTGCCAGCAGCTTTTTGTCGGGACAGGGGGATCCAAACATTCAGTACTTC. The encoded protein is CASSFLSGQGDPNIQYF.

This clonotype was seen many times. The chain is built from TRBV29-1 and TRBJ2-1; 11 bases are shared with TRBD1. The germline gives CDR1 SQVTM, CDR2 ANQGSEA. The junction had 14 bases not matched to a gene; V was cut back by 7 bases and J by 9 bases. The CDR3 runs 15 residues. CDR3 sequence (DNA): TGCAGCGCCCGGGACAGGGGGATGTTTACGGGTGAGCAGTTCTTC. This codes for CSARDRGMFTGEQFF.

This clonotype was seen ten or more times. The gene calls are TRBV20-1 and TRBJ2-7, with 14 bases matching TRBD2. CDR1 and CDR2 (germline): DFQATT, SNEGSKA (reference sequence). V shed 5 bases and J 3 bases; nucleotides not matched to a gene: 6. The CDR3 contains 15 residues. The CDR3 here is CSAQPGTSGSYEQYF. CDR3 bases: TGCAGTGCTCAACCCGGGACTAGCGGGAGCTACGAGCAGTACTTC.

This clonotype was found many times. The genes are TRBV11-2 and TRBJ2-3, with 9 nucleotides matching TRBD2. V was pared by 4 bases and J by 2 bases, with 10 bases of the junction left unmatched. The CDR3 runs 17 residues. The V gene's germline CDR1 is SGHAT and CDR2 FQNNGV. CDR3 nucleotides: TGTGCCAGCAGCTCACTAAATCTAGCGGGGAACACAGATACGCAGTATTTT. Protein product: CASSSLNLAGNTDTQYF.

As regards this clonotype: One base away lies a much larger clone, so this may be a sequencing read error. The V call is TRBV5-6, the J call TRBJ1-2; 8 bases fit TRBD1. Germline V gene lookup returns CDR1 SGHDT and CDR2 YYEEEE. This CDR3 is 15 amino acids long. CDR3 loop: CASRISGGNGYGDTF. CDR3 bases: TGTGCCAGCAGAATTTCAGGGGGCAACGGCTATGGCGACACCTTC.

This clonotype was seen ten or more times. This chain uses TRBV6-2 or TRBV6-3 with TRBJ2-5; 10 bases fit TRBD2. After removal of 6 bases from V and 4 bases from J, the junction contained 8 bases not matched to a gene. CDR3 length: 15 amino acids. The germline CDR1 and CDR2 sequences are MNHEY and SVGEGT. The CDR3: CASSQRLAGAETQYF. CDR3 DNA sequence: TGTGCCAGCAGCCAAAGGCTAGCGGGAGCAGAGACCCAGTACTTC.

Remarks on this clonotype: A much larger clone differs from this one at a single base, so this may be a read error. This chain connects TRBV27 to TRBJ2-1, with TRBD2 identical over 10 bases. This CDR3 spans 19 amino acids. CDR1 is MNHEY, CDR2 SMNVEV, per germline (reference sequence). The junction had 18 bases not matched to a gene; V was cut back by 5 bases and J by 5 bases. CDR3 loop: CASSLRAFETSGYHNEQFF. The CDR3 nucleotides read TGTGCCAGCAGTCTTAGGGCCTTTGAGACTAGCGGGTACCACAATGAGCAGTTCTTC.

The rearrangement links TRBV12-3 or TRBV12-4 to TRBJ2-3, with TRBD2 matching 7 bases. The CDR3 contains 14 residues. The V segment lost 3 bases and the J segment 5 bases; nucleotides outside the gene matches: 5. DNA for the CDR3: TGTGCCAGCAGTTTTGCGGGAGTGGTAGATACGCAGTATTTT. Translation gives CASSFAGVVDTQYF.

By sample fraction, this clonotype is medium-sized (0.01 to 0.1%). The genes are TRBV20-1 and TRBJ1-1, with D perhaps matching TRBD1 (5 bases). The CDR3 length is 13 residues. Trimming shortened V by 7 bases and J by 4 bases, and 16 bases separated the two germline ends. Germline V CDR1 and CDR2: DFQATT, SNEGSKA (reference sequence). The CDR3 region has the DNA TGCAGTGGGGGGTCCCCTGGGGGCACTGAAGCTTTCTTT. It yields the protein CSGGSPGGTEAFF.

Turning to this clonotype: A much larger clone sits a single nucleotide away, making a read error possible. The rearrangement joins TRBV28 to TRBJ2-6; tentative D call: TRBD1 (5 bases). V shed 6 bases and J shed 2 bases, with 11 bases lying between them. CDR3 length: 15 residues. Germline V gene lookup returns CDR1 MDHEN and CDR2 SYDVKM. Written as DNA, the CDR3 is TGTGCCAGCAGACCAACAGGTGCTGGGGCCAACGTCCTGACTTTC. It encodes CASRPTGAGANVLTF.

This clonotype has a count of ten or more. CDR3 protein: CATSIKTGGYTEAFF. The CDR3 DNA reads as TGTGCCACCAGCATCAAGACAGGGGGGTACACTGAAGCTTTCTTT. The gene calls are TRBV15 and TRBJ1-1; TRBD1 aligns across 9 bases. Germline CDR1 and CDR2: LNHNV and YYDKDF (reference sequence). The CDR3 extends over 15 amino acids. The J segment lost 3 bases and the V segment lost 4 bases, leaving 6 bases of the junction unmatched.

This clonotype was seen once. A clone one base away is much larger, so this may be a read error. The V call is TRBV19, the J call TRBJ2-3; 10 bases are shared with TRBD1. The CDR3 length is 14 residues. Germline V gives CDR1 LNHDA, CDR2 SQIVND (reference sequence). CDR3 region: CAGSAGQGKDTQYF. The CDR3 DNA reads TGTGCCGGTAGTGCGGGACAGGGGAAGGATACGCAGTATTTT.

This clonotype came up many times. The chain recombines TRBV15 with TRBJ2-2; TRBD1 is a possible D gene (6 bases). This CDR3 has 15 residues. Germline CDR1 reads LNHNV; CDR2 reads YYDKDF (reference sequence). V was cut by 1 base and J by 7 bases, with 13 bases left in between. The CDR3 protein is CATSRVAGVGGELFF. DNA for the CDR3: TGTGCCACCAGCAGAGTTGCAGGGGTCGGCGGGGAGCTGTTTTTT.

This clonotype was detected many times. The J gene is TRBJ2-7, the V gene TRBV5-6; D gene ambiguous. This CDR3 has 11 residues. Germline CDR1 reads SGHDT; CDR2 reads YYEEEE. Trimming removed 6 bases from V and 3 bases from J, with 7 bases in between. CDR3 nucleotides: TGTGCCAGCACCGCCCTCTACGAGCAGTACTTC. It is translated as CASTALYEQYF.

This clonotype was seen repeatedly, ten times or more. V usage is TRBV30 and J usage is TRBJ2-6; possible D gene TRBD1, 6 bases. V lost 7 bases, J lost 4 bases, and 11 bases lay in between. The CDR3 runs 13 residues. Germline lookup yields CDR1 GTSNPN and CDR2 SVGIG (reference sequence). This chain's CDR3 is CALQGKGANVLTF. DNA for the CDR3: TGTGCCTTACAGGGTAAAGGGGCCAACGTCCTGACTTTC.

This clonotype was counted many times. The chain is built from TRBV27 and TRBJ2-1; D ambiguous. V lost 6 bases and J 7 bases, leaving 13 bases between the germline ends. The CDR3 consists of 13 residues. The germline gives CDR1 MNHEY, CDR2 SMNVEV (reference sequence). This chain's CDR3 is CASRRKVPNEQFF. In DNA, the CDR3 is TGTGCCAGCAGGCGTAAGGTCCCTAATGAGCAGTTCTTC.

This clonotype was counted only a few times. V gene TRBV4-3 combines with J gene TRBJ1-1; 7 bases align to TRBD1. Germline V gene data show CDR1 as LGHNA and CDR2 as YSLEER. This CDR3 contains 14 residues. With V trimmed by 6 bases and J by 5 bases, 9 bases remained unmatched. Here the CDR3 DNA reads TGCGCCAGCAGTCCCAGGGGGGGGCTGACTGAAGCTTTCTTT. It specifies CASSPRGGLTEAFF.

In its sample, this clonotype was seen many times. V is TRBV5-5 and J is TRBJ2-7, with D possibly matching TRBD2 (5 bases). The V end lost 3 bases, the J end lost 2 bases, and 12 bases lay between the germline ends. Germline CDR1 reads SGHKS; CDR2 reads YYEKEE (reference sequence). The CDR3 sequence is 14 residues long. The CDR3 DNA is TGTGCCAGCAGCTATTGGACTTCCGCCTACGAGCAGTACTTC. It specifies CASSYWTSAYEQYF.

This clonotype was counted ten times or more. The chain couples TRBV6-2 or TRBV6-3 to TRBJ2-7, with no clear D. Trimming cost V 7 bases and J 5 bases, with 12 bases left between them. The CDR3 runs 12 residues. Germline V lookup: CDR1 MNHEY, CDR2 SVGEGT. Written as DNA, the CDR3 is TGTGCCAGCAACATGCGCGGTAACGAGCAGTACTTC. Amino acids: CASNMRGNEQYF.

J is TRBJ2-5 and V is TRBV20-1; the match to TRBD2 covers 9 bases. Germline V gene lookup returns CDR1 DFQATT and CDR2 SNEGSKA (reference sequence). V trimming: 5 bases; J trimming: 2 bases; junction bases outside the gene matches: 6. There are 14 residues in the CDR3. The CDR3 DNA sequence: TGCAGTGCTCTCCCTCTAGCGGGGCAAGAGACCCAGTACTTC. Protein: CSALPLAGQETQYF.

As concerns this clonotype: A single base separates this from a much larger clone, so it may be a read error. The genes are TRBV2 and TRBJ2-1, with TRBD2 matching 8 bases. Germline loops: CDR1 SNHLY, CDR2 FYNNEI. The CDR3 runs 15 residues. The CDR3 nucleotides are TGTGCCAGCAGTGAAGAGGGCGGGGGGAGTCATGAGCTGTTCTTC. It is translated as CASSEEGGGSHELFF.

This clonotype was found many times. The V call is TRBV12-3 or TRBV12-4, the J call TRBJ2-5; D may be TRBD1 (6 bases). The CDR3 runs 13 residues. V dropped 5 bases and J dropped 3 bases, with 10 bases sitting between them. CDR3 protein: CASSPGVEETQYF. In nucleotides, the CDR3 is TGTGCCAGCAGTCCAGGGGTTGAAGAGACCCAGTACTTC.